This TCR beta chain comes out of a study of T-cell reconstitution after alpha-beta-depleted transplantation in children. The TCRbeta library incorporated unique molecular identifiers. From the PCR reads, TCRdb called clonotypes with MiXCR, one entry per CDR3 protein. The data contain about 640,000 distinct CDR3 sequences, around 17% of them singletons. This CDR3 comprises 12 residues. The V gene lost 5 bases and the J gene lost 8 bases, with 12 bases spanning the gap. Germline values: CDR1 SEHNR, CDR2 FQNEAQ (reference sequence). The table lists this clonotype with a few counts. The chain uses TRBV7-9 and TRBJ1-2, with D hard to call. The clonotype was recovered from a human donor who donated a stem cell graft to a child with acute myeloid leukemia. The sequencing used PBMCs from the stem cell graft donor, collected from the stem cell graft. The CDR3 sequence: CASSTPMEGYTF. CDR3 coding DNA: TGTGCCAGCAGCACGCCGATGGAAGGCTACACCTTC.